This T cell receptor beta chain is drawn from a study of T-cell memory formation after mild COVID-19. Study overall: Among the donors, TCR clusters were largely specific to each donor. Findings and limits, study-wide: From day 15 to 85, contracting clones were balanced between CD4 and CD8, whereas later expanders leaned toward CD4+.

Unmatched junction bases numbered 8, after V lost 4 bases and J lost 0 bases. CDR1 is SEHNR and CDR2 is FQNEAQ in the germline V gene (reference sequence). CDR3 size: 17 residues. After 5'RACE with constant-segment primers, TCR alpha and TCR beta cDNA libraries carrying sample barcodes and UMIs were obtained. TCRdb processed the 5' RACE reads anew with MiXCR; each CDR3 protein has one entry. The table lists 140,000 to 150,000 distinct CDR3 sequences, less than 25% of them singletons. On this clonotype itself: The antigen remains undetermined.

The specimen sequenced was PBMCs or a T cell subset sorted from them (not recorded which). The receptor's source is an adult woman who had mild COVID-19 (a few samples of this study predate the infection). Cell type and time point are not known. This chain connects TRBV7-9 to TRBJ2-3; 9 positions match TRBD2. CDR3 coding DNA: TGTGCCAGCAGCTCCCTAGCGGGGATAACTAGCACAGATACGCAGTATTTT. This sequence encodes CASSSLAGITSTDTQYF. Variable domain in full (rest from reference TRBV7-9 and TRBJ2-3): DTGVSQNPRHKITKRGQNVTFRCDPISEHNRLYWYRQTLGQGPEFLTYFQNEAQLEKSRLLSDRFSAERPKGSFSTLEIQRTEQGDSAMYLCASSSLAGITSTDTQYFGPGTRLTVL.